The 17 T cell receptor beta chains presented below share a single source sample, sequenced in a study of chemoradiotherapy in HPV16-positive cancers. Assay used: immunoSEQ multiplex PCR; TCRdb lists only in-frame clones, some missing. The sample has roughly 19,000 clones, 87% seen once; the top ten hold less than 2.5%. Sample: blood, taken from a patient who underwent chemoradiotherapy. These TCRs come from a human donor with HPV-associated anogenital cancer.

The chain carries TRBV15 and TRBJ1-2, with a weak D call TRBD1 (5 bases). Trimming removed 3 bases at V and 2 bases at J, with 7 bases between. Germline V gene data show CDR1 as LNHNV and CDR2 as YYDKDF (reference sequence). The CDR3 has 13 residues. DNA of the CDR3: TGTGCCACCAGCAGGGACAAAAACTATGGCTACACCTTC. Translation: CATSRDKNYGYTF.

The rearrangement links TRBV7-2 to TRBJ1-1; maybe TRBD1 (5 bases). The germline V gene encodes CDR1 SGHTA and CDR2 FQGNSA. Trimming removed 4 bases at V and 4 bases at J, with 13 bases between. The length of the CDR3 is 14 residues. The CDR3 is CASSSGTAGTEAFF. The CDR3 DNA sequence: TGTGCCAGCAGCTCCGGGACGGCTGGCACTGAAGCTTTCTTT.

The chain combines TRBV5-6 with TRBJ2-1; D remains ambiguous. The germline V gene has CDR1 SGHDT and CDR2 YYEEEE. This CDR3 is built from 12 residues. Trimming took off 2 bases at V and 8 bases at J, with 8 bases between the two ends. The CDR3 reads CASSFTWDEQFF. CDR3 nucleotide sequence: TGTGCCAGCAGCTTCACGTGGGATGAGCAGTTCTTC.

The chain uses TRBV5-1 and TRBJ1-2; 9 bases match TRBD1. Losses at the gene ends were 4 bases for V and 2 bases for J; bases not matched to a gene: 3. This CDR3 is 14 amino acids long. Germline lookup yields CDR1 SGHRS and CDR2 YFSETQ. Here the CDR3 DNA reads TGCGCCAGCAGCCAGGACAGGGGAAACTATGGCTACACCTTC. Residues: CASSQDRGNYGYTF.

The genes are TRBV5-1 and TRBJ2-2, with 8 nucleotides matching TRBD1. J was trimmed by 4 bases and V by 0 bases; bases with no gene match: 8. Germline assignment: CDR1 SGHRS and CDR2 YFSETQ. The CDR3 is 17 residues long. The CDR3: CASSLAGQGARTGELFF. For the CDR3, the DNA is TGCGCCAGCAGCTTGGCAGGGCAGGGGGCTCGCACCGGGGAGCTGTTTTTT.

The chain joins TRBV7-2 to TRBJ1-3; a possible D gene is TRBD1 (6 bases). The CDR3 covers 15 residues. V was shortened by 0 bases and J by 4 bases, with 10 bases between the two germline ends. Germline V gene lookup returns CDR1 SGHTA and CDR2 FQGNSA. CDR3 sequence: CASSLARGAGNTIYF. CDR3 nucleotide sequence: TGTGCCAGCAGCTTAGCGCGGGGGGCGGGAAACACCATATATTTT.

The rearrangement uses TRBV19 and TRBJ2-3, with 9 bases that match TRBD1. V lost 4 bases, J lost 1 base, and 0 bases stayed unmatched. Germline CDR1 LNHDA, CDR2 SQIVND (reference sequence). The length of the CDR3 is 14 residues. Written as DNA, the CDR3 is TGTGCCAGTAGTAGGGACAGGGGCACAGATACGCAGTATTTT. It codes for CASSRDRGTDTQYF.

The rearrangement uses TRBV18 and TRBJ2-3; 12 bases agree with TRBD2. CDR1 and CDR2 from the germline V gene are KGHSH and LQKENI. After removal of 3 bases from V and 3 bases from J, the junction contained 7 bases not matched to a gene. This CDR3 is built from 17 residues. The CDR3 sequence: CASSPPGLAGGTDTQYF. In DNA, the CDR3 is TGTGCCAGCTCACCGCCGGGACTAGCGGGCGGAACAGATACGCAGTATTTT.

The chain is built from TRBV28 and TRBJ1-6; the match to TRBD1 covers 9 bases. V lost 6 bases, J lost 1 base, and 4 bases stayed unmatched. This CDR3 comprises 16 residues. Germline V gene sequence: CDR1 MDHEN, CDR2 SYDVKM. The CDR3 bases are TGTGCCAGCAGGAGGACAGGGGTATCCTATAATTCACCCCTCCACTTT. Amino acid sequence: CASRRTGVSYNSPLHF. The whole variable domain, filled in from reference TRBV28 and TRBJ1-6, reads DVKVTQSSRYLVKRTGEKVFLECVQDMDHENMFWYRQDPGLGLRLIYFSYDVKMKEKGDIPEGYSVSREKKERFSLILESASTNQTSMYLCASRRTGVSYNSPLHFGNGTRLTVT.

This clone was seen just once. The V call is TRBV4-1, the J call TRBJ2-1, with D maybe TRBD2 (6 bases). This CDR3 spans 15 amino acids. Germline CDR1 reads MGHRA; CDR2 reads YSYEKL. Trimming took 0 bases from V and 5 from J, leaving 11 bases between them. The DNA of the CDR3 is TGCGCCAGCAGCCAAGACCGGACTACAAACAATGAGCAGTTCTTC. Its protein is CASSQDRTTNNEQFF.

The chain recombines TRBV6-6 with TRBJ1-5, with D uncertain. V gave up 0 bases and J gave up 3 bases, with 9 bases separating them. This CDR3 region has 15 residues. Per germline, CDR1 MNHNY and CDR2 SVGAGI (reference sequence). CDR3 nucleotides: TGTGCCAGCAGTTACTCGCGGCAGTCCAATCAGCCCCAGCATTTT. This codes for CASSYSRQSNQPQHF.

The chain combines TRBV18 with TRBJ2-5, with D uncertain. This CDR3 is 14 amino acids long. Trimming took off 2 bases at V and 3 bases at J, with 10 bases between the two ends. Germline lookup yields CDR1 KGHSH and CDR2 LQKENI. The CDR3 region is CASSPGWKEETQYF. CDR3 bases: TGTGCCAGCTCACCAGGGTGGAAAGAAGAGACCCAGTACTTC.

The genes are TRBV7-2 and TRBJ1-2; tentatively, D is TRBD1 (6 bases). The CDR3 has 15 amino acids. Trimming pared 4 bases from V and 0 bases from J, leaving 12 bases between. Germline lookup yields CDR1 SGHTA and CDR2 FQGNSA. The CDR3 here is CASSSGGSTNYGYTF. CDR3 DNA: TGTGCCAGCAGCTCCGGGGGCAGTACTAACTATGGCTACACCTTC.

The gene calls are TRBV28 and TRBJ1-1; the D gene is possibly TRBD1 (6 bases). This CDR3 is 13 amino acids long. CDR1 MDHEN and CDR2 SYDVKM come from the germline V gene. Trimming removed 5 bases from V and 3 bases from J, with 10 bases in between. CDR3 loop: CASSEGGHTEAFF. CDR3 nucleotides: TGTGCCAGCAGTGAGGGGGGACACACTGAAGCTTTCTTT.

This clone was detected a few times. This chain uses TRBV5-4 with TRBJ1-4, with 9 bases lining up with TRBD1. Germline V gene data show CDR1 as SGHNT and CDR2 as YYREEE (reference sequence). Trimming removed 4 bases from V and 7 bases from J; junction bases left unmatched: 8. CDR3 size: 15 residues. The DNA for the CDR3 is TGTGCCAGCAGCCTTCCGGGACAGGGTCGTGAAAAACTGTTTTTT. It encodes CASSLPGQGREKLFF. The complete variable domain, with remaining parts taken from reference TRBV5-4 and TRBJ1-4, reads ETGVTQSPTHLIKTRGQQVTLRCSSQSGHNTVSWYQQALGQGPQFIFQYYREEENGRGNFPPRFSGLQFPNYSSELNVNALELDDSALYLCASSLPGQGREKLFFGSGTQLSVL.

The chain carries TRBV5-6 and TRBJ2-2; 9 bases align to TRBD1. V lost 6 bases, J lost 5 bases, and 11 bases stayed unmatched. There are 16 residues in the CDR3. Germline CDR1 is SGHDT and CDR2 is YYEEEE. CDR3 sequence: CASNHDGQGYTGELFF. CDR3 nucleotides: TGTGCCAGCAACCATGATGGACAGGGGTATACCGGGGAGCTGTTTTTT.

In this sample, this clone turned up once. The chain couples TRBV27 to TRBJ1-5, with 7 positions matching TRBD1. The CDR3 spans 14 residues. The V gene's germline CDR1 is MNHEY and CDR2 SMNVEV (reference sequence). The ends lost 8 bases at V and 0 bases at J; junction bases unmatched: 4. CDR3 nucleotides: TGTGCCAGCGGGGGACAGAATAGCAATCAGCCCCAGCATTTT. Its translation: CASGGQNSNQPQHF.